These T cell receptor beta chains were read from a single sample in a study of T cells in Graves' hyperthyroidism and ophthalmopathy. TCRdb fed the multiplex PCR reads into MiXCR, producing one record per CDR3 protein. The data contain more than 500,000 distinct CDR3 sequences, 12% to 15% of them singletons. Source material: blood. All receptors come from a middle-aged woman with Graves' hyperthyroidism. The CDR3 runs from the conserved cysteine through the conserved F or W. The order of the fields is clone size, V gene, D gene, J gene, CDR3 protein, CDR3 DNA. D genes are given only for firm matches. Rows give clone size only sometimes, using once, few, many, or a class for an expanded clone.

>many|TRBV10-3|-|TRBJ2-7
CAISDGRAGSAYEQYF
TGTGCCATCAGTGACGGTCGTGCGGGTTCTGCCTACGAGCAGTACTTC
>few|TRBV19|-|TRBJ2-5
CASSKASSETQYF
TGTGCCAGTAGTAAGGCCAGTTCAGAGACCCAGTACTTC
>many|TRBV20-1|-|TRBJ2-7
CSALDRRSYEQYF
TGCAGTGCTCTCGACAGGCGGTCCTACGAGCAGTACTTC
>few|TRBV3-1|-|TRBJ1-3
CASSQDVGGSVSGNTIYF
TGTGCCAGCAGCCAAGATGTGGGGGGTTCGGTCTCTGGAAACACCATATATTTT
>many|TRBV11-2|TRBD2|TRBJ2-1
CASSARLWASGGFTYNEQFF
TGTGCCAGCAGCGCCCGATTATGGGCTAGCGGAGGGTTTACCTACAATGAGCAGTTCTTC
>few|TRBV30|TRBD2|TRBJ2-3
CAWQREGSSTDTQYF
TGTGCCTGGCAGCGGGAGGGCTCTTCGACAGATACGCAGTATTTT
>-|TRBV10-2|-|TRBJ1-2
CASSEGGGLRGYTF
TGCGCCAGCAGTGAGGGGGGGGGATTAAGGGGCTACACCTTC
>many|TRBV2|TRBD2|TRBJ2-2
CASSLAGGDTGELFF
TGTGCCAGCAGTTTAGCGGGAGGGGACACCGGGGAGCTGTTTTTT
>many|TRBV28|TRBD2|TRBJ2-7
CASSPGTSRVYEQYF
TGTGCCAGCAGCCCGGGGACTAGCCGGGTCTACGAGCAGTACTTC
>many|TRBV28|-|TRBJ2-3
CASSILTASTDTQYF
TGTGCCAGCAGCATCCTGACGGCTAGCACAGATACGCAGTATTTT
>many|TRBV28|-|TRBJ2-5
CASSLRFDLFGGMEETQYF
TGTGCCAGCAGTTTACGTTTCGATCTTTTCGGGGGTATGGAAGAGACCCAGTACTTC
>-|TRBV20-1|TRBD2|TRBJ2-7
CSARSGLAGPAYEQYF
TGCAGTGCTAGATCGGGACTAGCGGGACCAGCCTACGAGCAGTACTTC
>-|TRBV30|TRBD2|TRBJ2-2
CAWGASGRRLTGELFF
TGTGCCTGGGGAGCTAGCGGGCGAAGACTCACCGGGGAGCTGTTTTTT
>-|TRBV28|-|TRBJ2-2
CASSLVSVVTGELFF
TGTGCCAGCAGTTTGGTTTCAGTGGTCACCGGGGAGCTGTTTTTT
>many|TRBV7-2|-|TRBJ2-3
CASSLSGGGANTDTQYF
TGTGCCAGCAGCCTATCCGGTGGCGGGGCGAACACAGATACGCAGTATTTT
>many|TRBV24-1|TRBD2|TRBJ2-3
CATSDLVTSGRAEWSTDTQYF
TGTGCCACCAGTGATTTAGTGACTAGCGGGAGGGCCGAGTGGAGCACAGATACGCAGTATTTT
>many|TRBV5-1|-|TRBJ2-1
CASSLADISYNEQFF
TGCGCCAGCAGCTTAGCGGATATCTCCTACAATGAGCAGTTCTTC
>-|TRBV24-1|-|TRBJ2-6
CATSGFEAGANVLTF
TGTGCCACCAGTGGTTTCGAGGCTGGGGCCAACGTCCTGACTTTC
>-|TRBV12-3/TRBV12-4|TRBD2|TRBJ2-2
CASSSGGRMVGELFF
TGTGCCAGCAGTTCGGGCGGGAGGATGGTCGGGGAGCTGTTTTTT
>many|TRBV10-3|TRBD2|TRBJ2-3
CAISDSGGVVGTDTQYF
TGTGCCATCAGTGACTCCGGGGGGGTCGTAGGCACAGATACGCAGTATTTT
>many|TRBV6-1|-|TRBJ1-1
CASTRTVLGTEAFF
TGTGCCAGCACCAGGACAGTGCTGGGCACTGAAGCTTTCTTT
>many|TRBV2|-|TRBJ2-1
CASSDDEGEQFF
TGTGCCAGCAGTGACGATGAAGGTGAGCAGTTCTTC
>few|TRBV5-8|-|TRBJ1-5
CASSWKPGLFPGNQPQHF
TGTGCCAGCAGCTGGAAGCCGGGTCTATTCCCTGGCAATCAGCCCCAGCATTTT
>many|TRBV28|TRBD1|TRBJ2-3
CASSLRTGGITDTQYF
TGTGCCAGCAGTTTACGGACAGGTGGGATTACAGATACGCAGTATTTT
>few|TRBV14|-|TRBJ2-3
CASSQGRRQQYF
TGTGCCAGCAGCCAAGGTCGGAGACAACAGTATTTT
>-|TRBV29-1|-|TRBJ2-2
CSVVQGSGGELFF
TGCAGCGTTGTTCAGGGGAGCGGCGGGGAGCTGTTTTTT
>few|TRBV28|-|TRBJ1-6
CASSSYLTDNSPLHF
TGTGCCAGCAGTTCATACTTAACCGATAATTCACCCCTCCACTTT
>few|TRBV28|-|TRBJ2-5
CASSLPQGLEYF
TGTGCCAGCAGTTTACCCCAGGGTCTGGAGTACTTC
>many|TRBV5-1|-|TRBJ2-1
CASSSYNEQFF
TGTGCCAGCAGCTCGTACAATGAGCAGTTCTTC
>few|TRBV19|TRBD1|TRBJ2-7
CASSIARTGLVDEQYF
TGTGCCAGTAGTATAGCCCGGACAGGTCTTGTGGACGAGCAGTACTTC
>few|TRBV7-9|TRBD2|TRBJ2-3
CASSLGTSVGTDTQYF
TGTGCCAGCAGCTTAGGGACTAGCGTGGGCACAGATACGCAGTATTTT
>many|TRBV5-1|-|TRBJ2-3
CASSSGTTDTQYF
TGCGCCAGCAGCTCCGGGACGACAGATACGCAGTATTTT
>many|TRBV2|-|TRBJ2-7
CASSELGNEQYF
TGTGCCAGCAGTGAACTAGGGAACGAGCAGTACTTC
>-|TRBV6-1|-|TRBJ2-7
CASSEDLRYEQYF
TGTGCCAGCAGTGAGGACCTTCGCTACGAGCAGTACTTC
>many|TRBV30|TRBD1|TRBJ1-5
CAWSPATGGPNQPQHF
TGTGCCTGGAGTCCGGCAACAGGGGGCCCCAATCAGCCCCAGCATTTT
>many|TRBV5-1|TRBD1|TRBJ2-7
CASSPSTGSYEQYF
TGCGCCAGCAGCCCTTCGACAGGGTCATACGAGCAGTACTTC
>many|TRBV14|-|TRBJ2-1
CASSQARGSWNEQFF
TGTGCCAGCAGCCAAGCGCGGGGCAGTTGGAATGAGCAGTTCTTC
>many|TRBV7-8|-|TRBJ2-7
CASSQGHSYEQYF
TGTGCCAGCAGCCAGGGACATTCCTACGAGCAGTACTTC
>-|TRBV7-2|TRBD2|TRBJ2-5
CASSLDRPLAGTPGETQYF
TGTGCCAGCAGCTTAGATCGTCCCCTAGCGGGAACCCCGGGGGAGACCCAGTACTTC
>many|TRBV20-1|-|TRBJ2-3
CSARGTADTQYF
TGCAGTGCTAGGGGAACGGCAGATACGCAGTATTTT